This T cell receptor beta chain was profiled in a study of blood T cells in healthy people across ages. Using a J-beta primer mix together with a sample-barcoded 5' primer, a second PCR was run for roughly 7 to 11 cycles. TCRdb called the 5' RACE reads again in MiXCR, with one record for every CDR3 protein. This sample carries 1,500,000 or so distinct CDR3 sequences, 55% to 75% of them seen once, and the ten largest clones take 6.5% to 8.5%. This CDR3 comprises 14 residues. The V gene lost 0 bases and the J gene lost 5 bases, with 9 bases spanning the gap. CDR1 LGHDT and CDR2 YNNKEL come from the germline V gene (reference sequence).

The clonotype comes from a man aged 18 to 35 in good health. The J gene is TRBJ2-3, the V gene TRBV3-1; TRBD1 might be the D (5 bases). The sample comprised blood. The CDR3 protein is CASSQDRAVDTQYF. The CDR3 DNA sequence: TGTGCCAGCAGCCAAGACAGGGCGGTAGATACGCAGTATTTT.